Described below is a single T cell receptor (beta chain) sequence and its context. Its antigen remains unidentified. Data came from immunoSEQ multiplex PCR; TCRdb stores just in-frame clones and leaves some out. The sample carries over 75,000 clones, just under 80% recorded once. These data come from a study of a mutant IDH1 vaccine in newly diagnosed glioma. The wider study: Mean patient age was about 40 years; about 62% were male and 37.5% female. The earlier regimen, radiotherapy, temozolomide, or both, was most often both.

After removal of 5 bases from V and 4 bases from J, the junction contained 18 bases not matched to a gene. There are 18 residues in the CDR3. The germline gives CDR1 MDHEN, CDR2 SYDVKM. General study findings and limits: Patients showed vaccine-induced immune responses at a rate of 80% to 95%.

The time point denotes: baseline, week 1 (first vaccination visit). Noted treatment: pre-vaccination baseline after standard-of-care therapy. Each tumor in the donors was a new WHO grade 3 or 4 astrocytoma, IDH1-mutant and ATRX-lost. The sequences come from PBMCs, collected from a glioma patient treated with radiotherapy, temozolomide or both. The receptor comes from a man aged 35-49 years with glioma. The chain couples TRBV28 to TRBJ1-1; TRBD1 matches at 8 bases. In DNA form, the CDR3 reads TGTGCCAGCAGTCTACCGGGACAGGTGGGAGTGTGGTCCACTGAAGCTTTCTTT. This translates into CASSLPGQVGVWSTEAFF.